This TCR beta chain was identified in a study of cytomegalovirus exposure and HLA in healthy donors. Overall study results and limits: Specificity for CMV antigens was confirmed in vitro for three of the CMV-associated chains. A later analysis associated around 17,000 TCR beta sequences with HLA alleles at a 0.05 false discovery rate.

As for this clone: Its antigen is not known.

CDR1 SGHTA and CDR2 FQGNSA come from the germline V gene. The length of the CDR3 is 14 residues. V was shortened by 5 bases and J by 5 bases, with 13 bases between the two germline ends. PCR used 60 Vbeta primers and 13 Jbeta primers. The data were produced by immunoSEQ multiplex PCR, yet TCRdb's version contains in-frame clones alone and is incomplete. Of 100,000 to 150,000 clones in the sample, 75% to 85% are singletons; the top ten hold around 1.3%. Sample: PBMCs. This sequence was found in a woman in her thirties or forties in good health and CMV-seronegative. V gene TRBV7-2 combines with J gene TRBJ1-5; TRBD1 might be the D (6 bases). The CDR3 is CASSTRDNHQPQHF. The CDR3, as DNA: TGTGCCAGCAGCACCCGGGACAACCATCAGCCCCAGCATTTT.